A selection of T cell receptor beta chains follows, all from one sample in a study of T cell responses to AZD1222 COVID-19 vaccine. The repertoire was sequenced with immunoSEQ multiplex PCR; TCRdb's copy has only in-frame clones and lacks some. The table includes tens of thousands of clones, roughly nine tenths detected once. This specimen was peripheral blood, taken 28 days after the second AZD1222 dose. These TCRs come from an adult who received the AZD1222 COVID-19 vaccine. CDR3s include the opening cysteine and the closing phenylalanine or tryptophan. The D gene is left open where the match is weak. Not every row has a clone size; where given, it reads once, few, many or a size class.

d_call: NA; clone_size: NA; v_call: TRBV10-3; j_call: TRBJ2-7; cdr3_aa: CAISPEYEQYF; cdr3_nt: TGTGCCATCAGCCCTGAGTACGAGCAGTACTTC
d_call: NA; clone_size: NA; v_call: TRBV30; j_call: TRBJ2-6; cdr3_aa: CAWSLRTLSGANVLTF; cdr3_nt: TGTGCCTGGAGTCTCCGGACTCTATCTGGGGCCAACGTCCTGACTTTC
d_call: NA; clone_size: NA; v_call: TRBV5-1; j_call: TRBJ2-7; cdr3_aa: CASSLGDRRNEQYF; cdr3_nt: TGCGCCAGCAGCTTGGGTGACAGGCGAAACGAGCAGTACTTC
d_call: NA; clone_size: NA; v_call: TRBV5-4; j_call: TRBJ2-7; cdr3_aa: CASSLWGPSYEQYF; cdr3_nt: TGTGCCAGCAGCTTGTGGGGGCCTTCCTACGAGCAGTACTTC
d_call: TRBD2; clone_size: NA; v_call: TRBV6-2/TRBV6-3; j_call: TRBJ2-3; cdr3_aa: CASSHLRSGRADTQYF; cdr3_nt: TGTGCCAGCAGTCACCTCAGGAGCGGGAGGGCCGATACGCAGTATTTT
d_call: NA; clone_size: NA; v_call: TRBV28; j_call: TRBJ2-7; cdr3_aa: CASSRTVYEQYF; cdr3_nt: TGTGCCAGCAGCCGGACAGTCTACGAGCAGTACTTC
d_call: NA; clone_size: NA; v_call: TRBV12-5; j_call: TRBJ2-3; cdr3_aa: CASGFVGDTQYF; cdr3_nt: TGTGCTAGTGGTTTTGTGGGAGATACGCAGTATTTT
d_call: NA; clone_size: NA; v_call: TRBV19; j_call: TRBJ2-7; cdr3_aa: CASSTPERGEQYF; cdr3_nt: TGTGCCAGTAGTACCCCCGAAAGGGGAGAGCAGTACTTC
d_call: NA; clone_size: NA; v_call: TRBV19; j_call: TRBJ1-3; cdr3_aa: CASTGVGAGNTIYF; cdr3_nt: TGTGCCAGTACCGGGGTGGGAGCCGGAAACACCATATATTTT
d_call: TRBD1; clone_size: NA; v_call: TRBV5-4; j_call: TRBJ2-7; cdr3_aa: CASSFGTGVSYEQYF; cdr3_nt: TGTGCCAGCAGCTTCGGGACAGGGGTTTCCTACGAGCAGTACTTC
d_call: TRBD1; clone_size: once; v_call: TRBV4-1; j_call: TRBJ1-3; cdr3_aa: CASSQEGQGLSGNTIYF; cdr3_nt: TGCGCCAGCAGCCAAGAAGGACAGGGGCTCTCTGGAAACACCATATATTTT
d_call: NA; clone_size: NA; v_call: TRBV21-1; j_call: TRBJ2-3; cdr3_aa: CASSHDGGVTDTQYF; cdr3_nt: TGTGCCAGCAGCCACGATGGGGGGGTCACAGATACGCAGTATTTT
d_call: NA; clone_size: NA; v_call: TRBV11-2; j_call: TRBJ1-1; cdr3_aa: CASSLTDRNTEAFF; cdr3_nt: TGTGCCAGCAGCTTAACGGACAGGAACACTGAAGCTTTCTTT
d_call: TRBD2; clone_size: NA; v_call: TRBV29-1; j_call: TRBJ2-1; cdr3_aa: CSVEGAGGLLPGRYNEQFF; cdr3_nt: TGCAGCGTTGAGGGGGCGGGAGGCCTTCTCCCGGGGCGCTACAATGAGCAGTTCTTC
d_call: NA; clone_size: NA; v_call: TRBV28; j_call: TRBJ1-4; cdr3_aa: CASQSGGYPNEKLFF; cdr3_nt: TGTGCCAGCCAATCCGGAGGCTACCCTAATGAAAAACTGTTTTTT
d_call: TRBD1; clone_size: NA; v_call: TRBV7-3; j_call: TRBJ2-7; cdr3_aa: CASSSWTGSTEQYF; cdr3_nt: TGTGCCAGCAGCTCGTGGACAGGGTCGACCGAGCAGTACTTC
d_call: TRBD1; clone_size: NA; v_call: TRBV10-1; j_call: TRBJ2-5; cdr3_aa: CASSESPTDRVQETQYF; cdr3_nt: TGCGCCAGCAGTGAGTCCCCTACGGACAGGGTCCAAGAGACCCAGTACTTC
d_call: NA; clone_size: NA; v_call: TRBV12-5; j_call: TRBJ2-3; cdr3_aa: CASGGDSLADTQYF; cdr3_nt: TGTGCTAGTGGGGGGGACTCCCTGGCAGATACGCAGTATTTT
d_call: NA; clone_size: NA; v_call: TRBV10-1; j_call: TRBJ2-3; cdr3_aa: CASSEGLHTQYF; cdr3_nt: TGCGCCAGCAGTGAGGGACTGCATACGCAGTATTTT
d_call: NA; clone_size: NA; v_call: TRBV7-9; j_call: TRBJ1-1; cdr3_aa: CASSLGMNTEAFF; cdr3_nt: TGTGCCAGCAGCTTAGGGATGAACACTGAAGCTTTCTTT
d_call: NA; clone_size: NA; v_call: TRBV5-5; j_call: TRBJ1-1; cdr3_aa: CASSLLDRIVLNTEAFF; cdr3_nt: TGTGCCAGCAGCCTCTTAGACCGAATTGTGTTGAACACTGAAGCTTTCTTT
d_call: NA; clone_size: NA; v_call: TRBV11-3; j_call: TRBJ2-7; cdr3_aa: CASSDGQYEQYF; cdr3_nt: TGTGCCAGCAGCGACGGGCAGTACGAGCAGTACTTC
d_call: TRBD1; clone_size: NA; v_call: TRBV28; j_call: TRBJ1-2; cdr3_aa: CASFLRDRGYGYTF; cdr3_nt: TGTGCCAGCTTCCTCCGGGACAGGGGTTATGGCTACACCTTC
d_call: TRBD2; clone_size: NA; v_call: TRBV5-1; j_call: TRBJ2-2; cdr3_aa: CASSLAGGVGTGELFF; cdr3_nt: TGCGCCAGCAGTTTGGCGGGAGGTGTGGGCACCGGGGAGCTGTTTTTT
d_call: NA; clone_size: NA; v_call: TRBV19; j_call: TRBJ2-1; cdr3_aa: CASSIARAGEQFF; cdr3_nt: TGTGCCAGTAGTATAGCTAGAGCCGGTGAGCAGTTCTTC
d_call: TRBD1; clone_size: NA; v_call: TRBV14; j_call: TRBJ2-3; cdr3_aa: CASSQGQGPYTQYF; cdr3_nt: TGTGCCAGCAGCCAGGGACAGGGGCCCTATACGCAGTATTTT
d_call: NA; clone_size: NA; v_call: TRBV9; j_call: TRBJ2-1; cdr3_aa: CASSPRDPGNEQFF; cdr3_nt: TGTGCCAGCAGCCCCCGGGATCCAGGGAATGAGCAGTTCTTC
d_call: TRBD1; clone_size: NA; v_call: TRBV5-1; j_call: TRBJ1-1; cdr3_aa: CASSLEGQGREAFF; cdr3_nt: TGCGCCAGCAGCTTAGAAGGACAGGGAAGAGAAGCTTTCTTT
d_call: NA; clone_size: NA; v_call: TRBV5-1; j_call: TRBJ1-1; cdr3_aa: CASSLEGTNAAFF; cdr3_nt: TGCGCCAGCAGCTTGGAGGGGACAAATGCGGCTTTCTTT